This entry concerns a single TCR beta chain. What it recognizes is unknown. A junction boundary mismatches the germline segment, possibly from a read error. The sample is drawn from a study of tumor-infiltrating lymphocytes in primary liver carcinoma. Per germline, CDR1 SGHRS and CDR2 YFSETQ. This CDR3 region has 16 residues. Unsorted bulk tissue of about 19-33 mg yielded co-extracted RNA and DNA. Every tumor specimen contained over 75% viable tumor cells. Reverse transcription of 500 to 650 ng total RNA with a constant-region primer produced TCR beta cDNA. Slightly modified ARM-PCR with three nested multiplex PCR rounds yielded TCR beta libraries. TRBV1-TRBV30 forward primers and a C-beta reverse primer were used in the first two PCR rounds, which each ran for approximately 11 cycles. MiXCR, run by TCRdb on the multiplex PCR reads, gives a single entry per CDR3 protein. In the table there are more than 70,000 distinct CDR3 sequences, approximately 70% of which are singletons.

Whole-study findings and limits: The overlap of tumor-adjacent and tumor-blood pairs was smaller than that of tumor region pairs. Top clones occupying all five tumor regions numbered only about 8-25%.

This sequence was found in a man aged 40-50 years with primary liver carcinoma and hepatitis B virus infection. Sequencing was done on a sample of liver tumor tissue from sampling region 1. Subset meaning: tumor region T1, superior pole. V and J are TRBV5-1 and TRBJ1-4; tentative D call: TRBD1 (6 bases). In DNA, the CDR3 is TGCGCCAGCAGTTCCTCTAATTACAGGGCAGGGGAAAAACTGCTTTTT. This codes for CASSSSNYRAGEKLLF. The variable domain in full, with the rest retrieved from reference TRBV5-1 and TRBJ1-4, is KAGVTQTPRYLIKTRGQQVTLSCSPISGHRSVSWYQQTPGQGLQFLFEYFSETQRNKGNFPGRFSGRQFSNSRSEMNVSTLELGDSALYLCASSSSNYRAGEKLLFGSGTQLSVL.